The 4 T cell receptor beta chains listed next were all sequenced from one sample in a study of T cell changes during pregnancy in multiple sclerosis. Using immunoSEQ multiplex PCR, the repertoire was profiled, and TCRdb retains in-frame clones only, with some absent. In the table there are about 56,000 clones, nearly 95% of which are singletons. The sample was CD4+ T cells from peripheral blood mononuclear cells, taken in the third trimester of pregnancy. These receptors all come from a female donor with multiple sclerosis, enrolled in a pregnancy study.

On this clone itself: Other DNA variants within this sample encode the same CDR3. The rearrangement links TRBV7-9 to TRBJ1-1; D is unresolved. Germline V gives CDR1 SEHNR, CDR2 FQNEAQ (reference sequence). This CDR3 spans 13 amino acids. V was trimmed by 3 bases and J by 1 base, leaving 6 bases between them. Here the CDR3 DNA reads TGTGCCAGCAGCTTGGCCCGGAACACTGAAGCTTTCTTT. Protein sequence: CASSLARNTEAFF.

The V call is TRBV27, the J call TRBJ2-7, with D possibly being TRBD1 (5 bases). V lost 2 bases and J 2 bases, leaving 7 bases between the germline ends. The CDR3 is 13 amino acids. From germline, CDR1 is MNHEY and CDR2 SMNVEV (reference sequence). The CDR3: CASSLHRPYEQYF. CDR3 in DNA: TGTGCCAGCAGTTTACACAGGCCCTACGAGCAGTACTTC.

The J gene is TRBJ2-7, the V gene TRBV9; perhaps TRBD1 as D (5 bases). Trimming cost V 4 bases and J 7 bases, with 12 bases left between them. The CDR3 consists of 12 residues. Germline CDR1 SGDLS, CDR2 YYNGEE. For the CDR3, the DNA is TGTGCCAGCAGCACAAGTGCAGGGGAGCAGTACTTC. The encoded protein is CASSTSAGEQYF.

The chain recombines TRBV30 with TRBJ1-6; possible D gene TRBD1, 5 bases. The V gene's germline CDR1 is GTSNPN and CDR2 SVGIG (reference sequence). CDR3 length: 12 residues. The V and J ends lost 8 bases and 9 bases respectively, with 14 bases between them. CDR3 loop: CASTWGGSPLHF. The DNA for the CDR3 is TGTGCCAGTACATGGGGCGGTTCACCCCTCCACTTT.